This TCR beta chain was sequenced in a study of beta chain features in type 1 diabetes. The CDR3 totals 16 residues. V gave up 1 base and J gave up 4 bases; unmatched junction bases: 3. In germline, CDR1 is SGHRS, CDR2 YFSETQ. Every bit of the isolated RNA underwent reverse transcription, so sequencing read expressed TCRB transcripts. Assay used: immunoSEQ multiplex PCR; TCRdb lists only in-frame clones, some missing. The sample includes 35,000 to 50,000 clones, approximately 48% of them seen just once. Sequencing was carried out using stem cell memory CD4+ T cells from blood. This chain connects TRBV5-1 to TRBJ2-1; TRBD2 matches 12 bases. This TCR came from a woman aged 25 to 39 in good health. In nucleotides, the CDR3 is TGCGCCAGCAGCTTGAGGACTAGCGGGGATTACAATGAGCAGTTCTTC. Its translation: CASSLRTSGDYNEQFF.